A selection of T cell receptor beta chains follows, all from one sample in a study of CXCR3-negative and CXCR3-positive naive CD8 T cells. One entry per CDR3 protein, without DNA, is what TCRdb gives after re-calling the 5' RACE reads. The sample totals about 120,000 distinct CDR3 sequences. Sequencing was done on a sample of naive CXCR3+ CD8+ T cells from blood. These receptors were taken from a human donor in good health. Some clones in this sample may be carry-over from other donors' samples. CDR3s include the opening cysteine and the closing phenylalanine or tryptophan. Clone size, where shown, is once, few, many, or a class for clones that have expanded.

clone_size	v_call	j_call	cdr3_length	cdr3_aa
NA	TRBV6-2/TRBV6-3	TRBJ2-1	16	CASSSRLALGYNEQFF
NA	TRBV20-1	TRBJ2-1	15	CSARGQGPWYNEQFF
medium-sized	TRBV6-5	TRBJ2-7	15	CASSSRTGLSYEQYF
NA	TRBV19	TRBJ2-7	16	CASRVNSGTGGYEQYF
NA	TRBV3-1	TRBJ2-7	15	CASSQDEEGAYEQYF
NA	TRBV7-9	TRBJ1-5	14	CASSWIDSNQPQHF
NA	TRBV9	TRBJ2-7	16	CASSTTSGGPTYEQYF
NA	TRBV5-6	TRBJ2-1	12	CASSLGENEQFF
NA	TRBV20-1	TRBJ2-7	17	CSARDSSRGGNSYEQYF
NA	TRBV29-1	TRBJ2-2	12	CSAPEGTGELFF
NA	TRBV13	TRBJ2-7	13	CASSLGEHHEQYF
NA	TRBV4-1	TRBJ1-5	15	CASSQEAEVYQPQHF
NA	TRBV4-3	TRBJ2-3	16	CASSRTSGGATDTQYF
NA	TRBV27	TRBJ2-6	12	CATFSGANVLTF
NA	TRBV5-5	TRBJ2-7	15	CASSSPPTGTYEQYF
NA	TRBV4-3	TRBJ2-7	15	CASSQDRGSSYEQYF
NA	TRBV29-1	TRBJ2-4	14	CSVPRALAKNIQYF
NA	TRBV12-3/TRBV12-4	TRBJ1-4	15	CASSTAPSANEKLFF
NA	TRBV11-2	TRBJ2-7	16	CASSLEARVGSYEQYF
NA	TRBV6-5	TRBJ1-1	14	CASSYGVVNTEAFF
NA	TRBV7-9	TRBJ2-7	13	CASSPTMNDEQYF
NA	TRBV19	TRBJ2-7	13	CASSTGTSYEQYF
NA	TRBV4-1	TRBJ2-5	13	CASSQDWEETQYF
NA	TRBV27	TRBJ2-1	14	CASSFTRTVHEQFF
NA	TRBV29-1	TRBJ2-3	13	CSVEPRVAEDPYF
NA	TRBV15	TRBJ2-3	17	CATSRAPRAALTDTQYF
NA	TRBV23-1	TRBJ2-3	20	CASSRRQTVLNDPSTDTQYF
NA	TRBV11-2	TRBJ2-3	18	CASSPTGLAGGRPDTQYF
NA	TRBV23-1	TRBJ2-1	15	CASSPRQGFRYEQFF
NA	TRBV7-2	TRBJ2-4	14	CASSLIFSADRRYF
NA	TRBV29-1	TRBJ2-3	16	CSVEEALILSTDTQYF
NA	TRBV7-9	TRBJ2-3	16	CASSDRTSGSPDTQYF
NA	TRBV12-3/TRBV12-4	TRBJ2-5	17	CASSPRLAGYQQETQYF
NA	TRBV28	TRBJ1-4	19	CASRHTKTGDLPTNEKLFF
NA	TRBV7-8	TRBJ1-2	13	CASSLGSVRGYTF
NA	TRBV29-1	TRBJ2-1	11	CSGNAGGQQFF
NA	TRBV12-3/TRBV12-4	TRBJ1-1	12	CASTRANVEAFF
NA	TRBV7-9	TRBJ2-3	14	CASSLPTGGDTQYF
NA	TRBV2	TRBJ2-3	17	CASTPRERGGDTDTQYF
NA	TRBV7-8	TRBJ2-1	17	CASSAGGGLGPYNEQFF
NA	TRBV25-1	TRBJ1-1	12	CASSDSWAEAFF
NA	TRBV7-9	TRBJ2-7	13	CASSQPGTYEQYF
NA	TRBV28	TRBJ2-7	14	CASSSVLSDYEQYF
NA	TRBV28	TRBJ2-1	17	CASSSRLAGGLYNEQFF
NA	TRBV11-2	TRBJ2-1	12	CASSSIYNEQFF